These 15 T cell receptor beta chains share one sample of origin, sequenced in a study of blood T cell repertoires in COVID-19. Libraries were prepared by immunoSEQ multiplex PCR; TCRdb keeps only in-frame clonotypes and omits some of them. In the table there are 400,000 to 550,000 clones, around nine tenths of which are singletons. The sequencing sample was made of peripheral blood. These receptors were collected from a woman in her twenties or thirties with acute or convalescent COVID-19.

The chain has TRBV6-6 and TRBJ1-5; 7 nucleotides match TRBD1. The junction had 15 bases not matched to a gene; V was cut back by 6 bases and J by 1 base. Looked up from germline, CDR1 is MNHNY and CDR2 is SVGAGI (reference sequence). This CDR3 has 18 residues. CDR3 sequence: CASSRPGAGGRSNQPQHF. The DNA for the CDR3 is TGTGCCAGCAGCCGACCAGGGGCAGGGGGTAGGAGCAATCAGCCCCAGCATTTT.

The chain has TRBV10-2 and TRBJ1-2; perhaps TRBD1 as D (6 bases). This CDR3 spans 15 amino acids. Trimming shortened V by 7 bases and J by 0 bases, and 15 bases separated the two germline ends. CDR1 is WSHSY, CDR2 SAAADI, per germline. The CDR3 sequence is CASTSSDRANYGYTF. CDR3 bases: TGCGCCAGCACCTCCTCGGACAGAGCTAACTATGGCTACACCTTC.

This rearrangement joins TRBV5-6 to TRBJ1-2; D is uncertain. The CDR3 consists of 15 residues. From germline, CDR1 is SGHDT and CDR2 YYEEEE. V was clipped by 0 bases and J by 4 bases, with 13 bases between them. CDR3 in amino acids: CASSLDTVVGYGYTF. In DNA, the CDR3 is TGTGCCAGCAGCTTGGATACTGTCGTCGGCTATGGCTACACCTTC.

This chain links TRBV14 with TRBJ2-7, with D unclear. The CDR3 sequence is 13 residues long. The germline V gene has CDR1 SGHDN and CDR2 FVKESK. V was clipped by 1 base and J by 7 bases, with 11 bases between them. CDR3 DNA sequence: TGTGCCAGCAGCCAAGGCGGATCTTGGGAGCAGTACTTC. Translation: CASSQGGSWEQYF. The variable domain in full, with the rest retrieved from reference TRBV14 and TRBJ2-7, is EAGVTQFPSHSVIEKGQTVTLRCDPISGHDNLYWYRRVMGKEIKFLLHFVKESKQDESGMPNNRFLAERTGGTYSTLKVQPAELEDSGVYFCASSQGGSWEQYFGPGTRLTVT.

The chain uses TRBV28 and TRBJ1-3; 8 bases fit TRBD1. V trimming: 3 bases; J trimming: 0 bases; junction bases outside the gene matches: 7. Germline V lookup: CDR1 MDHEN, CDR2 SYDVKM. The CDR3 extends over 17 amino acids. CDR3 coding DNA: TGTGCCAGCAGTTTTGAGACAGGGGTTCCCTCTGGAAACACCATATATTTT. It codes for CASSFETGVPSGNTIYF. Based on the CDR3 plus reference TRBV28 and TRBJ1-3, the full variable domain is DVKVTQSSRYLVKRTGEKVFLECVQDMDHENMFWYRQDPGLGLRLIYFSYDVKMKEKGDIPEGYSVSREKKERFSLILESASTNQTSMYLCASSFETGVPSGNTIYFGEGSWLTVV.

The rearrangement joins TRBV6-5 to TRBJ2-4; 7 nucleotides line up with TRBD1. The CDR3 is 15 residues long. In germline, CDR1 is MNHEY, CDR2 SVGAGI. The J segment lost 4 bases and the V segment lost 6 bases, leaving 9 bases of the junction unmatched. In DNA, the CDR3 is TGTGCCAGCAGCCAAGCCGGACAGGTGAAAAACATTCAGTACTTC. Translated: CASSQAGQVKNIQYF.

This chain links TRBV5-5 with TRBJ1-4; tentatively, D is TRBD1 (6 bases). Trimming removed 1 base at V and 7 bases at J, with 14 bases between. Germline V gene lookup returns CDR1 SGHKS and CDR2 YYEKEE (reference sequence). The CDR3 spans 15 residues. The chain's CDR3 is CASSLRTGYGEKLFF. The DNA for the CDR3 is TGTGCCAGCAGCTTGCGTACAGGGTACGGTGAAAAACTGTTTTTT.

The V gene is TRBV19, the J gene TRBJ2-7; unclear D gene. The CDR3 sequence is 13 residues long. In germline, CDR1 is LNHDA, CDR2 SQIVND (reference sequence). With 5 bases removed from V and 3 bases from J, the gap between germline ends came to 11 bases. CDR3 region: CASSAYRDYEQYF. The CDR3 nucleotides read TGTGCCAGTAGTGCTTACAGAGACTACGAGCAGTACTTC.

This rearrangement joins TRBV9 to TRBJ2-2; D perhaps matches TRBD2 (6 bases). Germline CDR1 is SGDLS and CDR2 is YYNGEE. Trimming shortened V by 4 bases and J by 8 bases, and 18 bases separated the two germline ends. The length of the CDR3 is 15 residues. The CDR3 bases are TGTGCCAGCAGCCACTCGTTGACTAGTTCTGGGGAGCTGTTTTTT. It codes for CASSHSLTSSGELFF.

DNA for the CDR3: TGTGCCAGCAGCTTGTTCTCAGGGTACAATGAGCAGTTCTTC. It translates to CASSLFSGYNEQFF. This chain connects TRBV5-6 to TRBJ2-1; D may be TRBD1 (5 bases). The CDR3 runs to 14 residues. The germline V and J ends were trimmed by 1 base and 4 bases, with 9 bases remaining between them. Germline V lookup: CDR1 SGHDT, CDR2 YYEEEE.

The chain uses TRBV27 and TRBJ2-1, with 7 bases fitting TRBD2. The CDR3 runs 15 residues. The germline V gene has CDR1 MNHEY and CDR2 SMNVEV (reference sequence). With V trimmed by 5 bases and J by 3 bases, 7 bases remained unmatched. The CDR3 region is CASSKGLPYYNEQFF. In DNA form, the CDR3 reads TGTGCCAGCAGTAAGGGACTACCCTACTACAATGAGCAGTTCTTC.

V gene TRBV7-2 combines with J gene TRBJ2-3; D not resolved. Germline-derived CDR1 and CDR2 are SGHTA and FQGNSA. V dropped 4 bases and J dropped 0 bases, with 5 bases sitting between them. The CDR3 extends over 13 amino acids. The CDR3 DNA reads as TGTGCCAGCAGCTCAACAAGCACAGATACGCAGTATTTT. Its translation: CASSSTSTDTQYF. Complete variable domain (other parts from reference TRBV7-2 and TRBJ2-3): GAGVSQSPSNKVTEKGKDVELRCDPISGHTALYWYRQSLGQGLEFLIYFQGNSAPDKSGLPSDRFSAERTGGSVSTLTIQRTQQEDSAVYLCASSSTSTDTQYFGPGTRLTVL.

CDR3 nucleotides: TGCGCCAGCAGCTTGCAGGGAAGAGAGACCCAGTACTTC. Translation: CASSLQGRETQYF. The chain has TRBV5-1 and TRBJ2-5; maybe TRBD1 (5 bases). V gave up 1 base and J gave up 4 bases, with 8 bases separating them. This CDR3 region has 13 residues. The germline V gene encodes CDR1 SGHRS and CDR2 YFSETQ.

This clone is a singleton in its sample. The sample holds other DNA sequences that translate to the same CDR3. The CDR3 here is CSVEGRMNTEAFF. The DNA for the CDR3 is TGCAGCGTTGAGGGGAGAATGAACACTGAAGCTTTCTTT. The chain uses TRBV29-1 and TRBJ1-1; D gene unclear. Trimming took 3 bases from V and 0 from J, leaving 8 bases between them. Germline V lookup: CDR1 SQVTM, CDR2 ANQGSEA. This CDR3 comprises 13 residues.

The chain uses TRBV4-2 and TRBJ2-2; D not resolved. This CDR3 has 13 residues. CDR1 LGHNA and CDR2 YNFKEQ come from the germline V gene. The ends were cut back, 0 bases at V and 6 bases at J, with 5 bases in the middle. CDR3 sequence reads: CASSQDRAGELFF. The CDR3 DNA follows: TGTGCCAGCAGCCAAGATCGAGCCGGGGAGCTGTTTTTT.